Given below is one T cell receptor (beta chain) in context. What it recognizes is unknown. TCRdb keeps only in-frame clones here, not all; method: immunoSEQ multiplex PCR. This sample has approximately 640,000 clones, with about two thirds found just once. Germline V lookup: CDR1 KGHSH, CDR2 LQKENI. The CDR3 loop spans 16 amino acids. V lost 3 bases to trimming and J lost 0 bases, with 13 bases between them. These data are taken from a study of shared clonotypes between healthy human individuals. Study outcomes and limitations: Larger richness was generally estimated for naive than memory subsets. The generation probabilities recorded for non-shared clonotypes fell below those of clonotypes shared by all four donors.

The V call is TRBV18, the J call TRBJ2-3; D is perhaps TRBD1 (6 bases). The sequenced material came from memory CD4+ T cells sorted from blood. Subset of the sample: CD45RA-negative fraction. The receptor's source is a woman aged 25 to 39 in good health. CDR3 residues: CASSPPTGASTDTQYF. Here the CDR3 DNA reads TGTGCCAGCTCACCGCCGACAGGAGCTAGCACAGATACGCAGTATTTT.